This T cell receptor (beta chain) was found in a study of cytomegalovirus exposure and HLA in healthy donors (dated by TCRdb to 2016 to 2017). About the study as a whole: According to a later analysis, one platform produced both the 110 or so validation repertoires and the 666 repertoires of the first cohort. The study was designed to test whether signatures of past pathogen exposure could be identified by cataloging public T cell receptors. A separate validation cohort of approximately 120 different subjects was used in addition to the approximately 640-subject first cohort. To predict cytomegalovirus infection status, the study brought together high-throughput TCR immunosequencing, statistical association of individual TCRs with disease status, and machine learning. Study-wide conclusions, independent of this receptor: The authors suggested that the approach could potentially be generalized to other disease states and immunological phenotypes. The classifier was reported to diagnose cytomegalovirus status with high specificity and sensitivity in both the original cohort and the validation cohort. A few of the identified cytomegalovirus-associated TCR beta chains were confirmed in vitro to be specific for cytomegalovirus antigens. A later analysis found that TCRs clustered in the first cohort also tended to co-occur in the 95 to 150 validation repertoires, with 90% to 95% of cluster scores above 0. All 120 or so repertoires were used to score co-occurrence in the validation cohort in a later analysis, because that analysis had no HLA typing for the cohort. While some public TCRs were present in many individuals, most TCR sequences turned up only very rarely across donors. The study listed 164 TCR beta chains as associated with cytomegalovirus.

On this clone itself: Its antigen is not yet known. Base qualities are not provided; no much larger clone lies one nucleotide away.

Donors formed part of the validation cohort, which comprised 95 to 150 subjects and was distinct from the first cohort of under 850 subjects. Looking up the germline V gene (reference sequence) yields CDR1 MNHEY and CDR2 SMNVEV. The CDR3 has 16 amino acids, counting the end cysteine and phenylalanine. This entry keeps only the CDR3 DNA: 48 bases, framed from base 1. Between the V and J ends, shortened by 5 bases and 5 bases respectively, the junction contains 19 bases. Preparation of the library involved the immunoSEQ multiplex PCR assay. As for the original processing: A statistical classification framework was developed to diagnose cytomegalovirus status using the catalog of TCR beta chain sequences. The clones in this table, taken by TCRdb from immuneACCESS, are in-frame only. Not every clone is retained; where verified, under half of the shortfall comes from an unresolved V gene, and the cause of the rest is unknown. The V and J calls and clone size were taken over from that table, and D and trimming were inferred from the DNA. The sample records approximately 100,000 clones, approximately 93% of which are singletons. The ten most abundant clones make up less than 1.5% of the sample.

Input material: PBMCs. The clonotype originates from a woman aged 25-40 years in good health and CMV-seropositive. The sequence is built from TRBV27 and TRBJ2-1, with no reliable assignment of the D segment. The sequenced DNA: TGTGCCAGCAGTAGCCCTCGATCGCTGATCAACAATGAGCAGTTCTTC. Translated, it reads CASSSPRSLINNEQFF.